Each of the 14 T cell receptor beta chains below was sequenced from the same sample in a study of regulatory T cells in long-lasting Graves disease. Time point reported: newly diagnosed GD, antithyroid drugs for less than 3 months. The TCR library was made from RNA extracted from PBMCs. Arm-PCR with iRepertoire HTBI primers amplified the CDR3 regions for these TCR beta libraries. TCRdb recomputed calls from the multiplex PCR reads with MiXCR, one row per CDR3 protein. The sample yields around 250,000 distinct CDR3 sequences, 18% seen once. The data were also submitted as part of a second study, on T cells in Graves' hyperthyroidism and ophthalmopathy.

The material sequenced was peripheral blood mononuclear cells (PBMCs), taken at new diagnosis, from a patient treated with antithyroid drugs. All receptors come from a woman in her 30s with Graves disease.

A remark on this clonotype: A much larger clone lies a single base off, so this may be a read error. V is TRBV6-2 or TRBV6-3 and J is TRBJ1-1; TRBD1 might be the D (6 bases). CDR1 and CDR2 (germline): MNHEY, SVGEGT. The CDR3 consists of 18 residues. The CDR3 DNA reads TGTGCCAACAGTTACTCGGGTAGGACAGCGACCGGGTTCACTGAAGCTTTCTTT. It specifies CANSYSGRTATGFTEAFF.

At least ten counts were recorded for this clonotype. V and J are TRBV20-1 and TRBJ1-4; D possibly corresponds to TRBD1 (6 bases). The CDR3 loop spans 13 amino acids. From germline, CDR1 is DFQATT and CDR2 SNEGSKA (reference sequence). Trimming shortened V by 6 bases and J by 8 bases, and 16 bases separated the two germline ends. CDR3: CSARTGHGEKLFF. CDR3 sequence (DNA): TGCAGTGCCCGGACGGGACATGGAGAAAAACTGTTTTTT.

This clonotype was observed many times. DNA of the CDR3: TGCAGTGCTATCCCTGCGCAGGGGCTATTACAGGTAGATACGCAGTATTTT. This gives the protein CSAIPAQGLLQVDTQYF. V and J are TRBV20-1 and TRBJ2-3; possibly TRBD1 for D (6 bases). The CDR3 covers 17 residues. Between the trimmed V and J ends, which lost 4 bases and 5 bases, there was a span of 25 bases. Germline V CDR1 and CDR2: DFQATT, SNEGSKA (reference sequence).

This clonotype was observed many times. A much larger clone differs from this one at a single base, so this may be a read error. In nucleotides, the CDR3 is TGTGCCAGCAGCCCCCGGGACAGGAACACTGAAGCTTTCTTT. Translating it yields CASSPRDRNTEAFF. The V gene is TRBV4-2, the J gene TRBJ1-1, with 7 bases aligning to TRBD1. Germline V gene sequence: CDR1 LGHNA, CDR2 YNFKEQ. J gave up 1 base and V 4 bases, and 3 bases lay outside the gene matches. The CDR3 has 14 amino acids.

The V gene is TRBV6-9, the J gene TRBJ2-7; tentatively, D is TRBD2 (5 bases). Per germline, CDR1 MNHGY and CDR2 SVAAGI. Trimming removed 3 bases at V and 3 bases at J, with 15 bases between. This CDR3 comprises 15 residues. The CDR3 nucleotides read TGTGCCAGCAGTTACTCCCCACGGGCGGGCTACGAGCAGTACTTC. It is translated as CASSYSPRAGYEQYF.

This clonotype was found many times. The V and J genes are TRBV2 and TRBJ1-1; a possible D gene is TRBD1 (5 bases). This CDR3 spans 14 amino acids. V lost 6 bases and J 3 bases, leaving 14 bases between the germline ends. CDR1 is SNHLY and CDR2 is FYNNEI in the germline V gene. The CDR3 coding sequence is TGTGCCAGCAGGATCCGGGACGGGGACACTGAAGCTTTCTTT. Amino acids: CASRIRDGDTEAFF.

This clonotype was seen repeatedly, ten times or more. The chain has TRBV28 and TRBJ1-5; D is perhaps TRBD1 (6 bases). CDR1 is MDHEN and CDR2 is SYDVKM in the germline V gene. The CDR3 totals 15 residues. Trimming left V 4 bases short and J 6 bases short, with 16 bases between. In DNA form, the CDR3 reads TGTGCCAGCAGTTACGAGTTCAGGGGCACTCAGCCCCAGCATTTT. It codes for CASSYEFRGTQPQHF.

This clonotype was picked up many times. The chain carries TRBV20-1 and TRBJ1-1, with no clear D. The CDR3 covers 14 residues. The V end lost 3 bases, the J end lost 1 base, and 12 bases lay between the germline ends. Germline CDR1 is DFQATT and CDR2 is SNEGSKA (reference sequence). The CDR3 reads CSARKQPSNTEAFF. The CDR3 DNA follows: TGCAGTGCTAGGAAACAGCCGTCGAACACTGAAGCTTTCTTT.

This clonotype was picked up a small number of times. The rearrangement joins TRBV7-3 to TRBJ2-2, with D possibly being TRBD1 (6 bases). CDR3 length: 16 amino acids. In germline, CDR1 is SGHTA, CDR2 FQGTGA. Trimming left V 5 bases short and J 0 bases short, with 13 bases between. This CDR3 is CASSPTGTSNTGELFF. CDR3 DNA sequence: TGTGCCAGCAGCCCTACCGGGACATCGAACACCGGGGAGCTGTTTTTT.

This clonotype was counted a few times. V and J are TRBV6-1 and TRBJ1-5, with no clear D. Germline values: CDR1 MNHNS, CDR2 SASEGT. The V end lost 8 bases, the J end lost 2 bases, and 7 bases lay between the germline ends. This CDR3 is 12 amino acids long. Written as DNA, the CDR3 is TGTGCCAGCGGGGAGGGCAATCAGCCCCAGCATTTT. This translates into CASGEGNQPQHF.

This clonotype occurred many times. The CDR3 is CASSSRGASNEQFF. As DNA, the CDR3 is TGTGCCAGCAGTTCACGGGGCGCAAGCAATGAGCAGTTCTTC. This chain connects TRBV27 to TRBJ2-1, with D perhaps matching TRBD1 or TRBD2 (5 bases each). The CDR3 extends over 14 amino acids. V was trimmed by 4 bases and J by 6 bases, leaving 13 bases between them. Germline V gene sequence: CDR1 MNHEY, CDR2 SMNVEV (reference sequence).

This clonotype has at least ten counts. The CDR3 region has the DNA TGTGCCAGCAGCTTAGTGCGGGTGAGGACTGAAGCTTTCTTT. This encodes CASSLVRVRTEAFF. This chain joins TRBV13 and TRBJ1-1; D remains ambiguous. CDR1 is PRHDT, CDR2 FYEKMQ, per germline (reference sequence). The CDR3 sequence is 14 residues long. V lost 1 base, J lost 5 bases, and 11 bases lay in between. Full variable domain (missing parts from reference TRBV13 and TRBJ1-1): AAGVIQSPRHLIKEKRETATLKCYPIPRHDTVYWYQQGPGQDPQFLISFYEKMQSDKGSIPDRFSAQQFSDYHSELNMSSLELGDSALYFCASSLVRVRTEAFFGQGTRLTVV.

This clonotype was observed at least ten times. The V call is TRBV9, the J call TRBJ2-5; D is possibly TRBD2 (7 bases). CDR3 length: 16 amino acids. Trimming took off 0 bases at V and 3 bases at J, with 15 bases between the two ends. Germline lookup yields CDR1 SGDLS and CDR2 YYNGEE. The CDR3: CASSVVGGGDKETQYF. The CDR3 DNA reads TGTGCCAGCAGCGTAGTAGGAGGGGGGGACAAAGAGACCCAGTACTTC.

The chain uses TRBV7-2 and TRBJ2-1, with no clear D. The J call may be faulty, since TRBJ2-5 better matches the DNA end. Germline assignment: CDR1 SGHTA and CDR2 FQGNSA. CDR3 size: 14 residues. CDR3 in amino acids: CASSHTWTEETQYF. The DNA for the CDR3 is TGTGCCAGCAGCCACACTTGGACGGAAGAGACCCAGTACTTC.